What follows are 20 T cell receptor beta chains derived from one specimen sequenced in a study of metastatic and nonmetastatic thyroid tumors. Every patient was untreated before thyroid surgery. TCRdb ran MiXCR on the PCR reads. The table records 90,000 or so clones, around 7.8% of them present only once. The sequencing input was blood. Source of these receptors: a female donor with papillary thyroid cancer or a benign thyroid nodule (not recorded which). Some clones in this sample may be carry-over from other donors' samples.

The sample holds many counts of this clone. The rearrangement links TRBV7-3 to TRBJ2-1; 10 bases line up with TRBD2. With 4 bases clipped from V and 10 bases from J, the junction kept 4 bases outside the gene matches. There are 13 residues in the CDR3. Germline V CDR1 and CDR2: SGHTA, FQGTGA. CDR3 DNA: TGTGCCAGCAGCTCCTCACTAGCGGGGGAGCAGTTCTTC. Protein: CASSSSLAGEQFF.

This clone was picked up a small number of times. The chain has TRBV6-1 and TRBJ1-3; the match to TRBD1 covers 7 bases. V was clipped by 5 bases and J by 4 bases; unmatched bases: 2. Germline V gives CDR1 MNHNS, CDR2 SASEGT. This CDR3 has 13 residues. The DNA for the CDR3 is TGTGCCAGCAGTTCGGACAGGGGAAACACCATATATTTT. Encoded protein: CASSSDRGNTIYF.

This clone was counted many times. The V call is TRBV5-5, the J call TRBJ2-2; D not certain. CDR1 is SGHKS, CDR2 YYEKEE, per germline (reference sequence). This CDR3 comprises 12 residues. Trimming shortened V by 4 bases and J by 6 bases, and 7 bases separated the two germline ends. CDR3 coding DNA: TGTGCCAGCAGCACCGTATCCGGGGAGCTGTTTTTT. It translates to CASSTVSGELFF.

This clone is labeled medium-sized. The V gene is TRBV6-4, the J gene TRBJ2-3; 7 bases are a match to TRBD2. Looked up from germline, CDR1 is MRHNA and CDR2 is SNTAGT. This CDR3 has 15 residues. Trimming took 2 bases from V and 2 from J; bases not matched to a gene: 4. CDR3 amino acids: CASSDGRGDTDTQYF. In nucleotides, the CDR3 is TGTGCCAGCAGTGACGGCCGGGGGGACACAGATACGCAGTATTTT.

This clone occurred many times. The chain combines TRBV12-3 or TRBV12-4 with TRBJ1-1; no firm D call. The CDR3 spans 13 residues. V dropped 6 bases and J dropped 1 base, with 9 bases sitting between them. For the CDR3, the DNA is TGTGCCAGCAGCCAAACACAGAACACTGAAGCTTTCTTT. It specifies CASSQTQNTEAFF.

The sample holds many counts of this clone. The chain joins TRBV19 to TRBJ1-2; TRBD1 matches at 7 bases. The CDR3 is made up of 16 amino acids. V was clipped by 2 bases and J by 4 bases; unmatched bases: 10. Germline CDR1 is LNHDA and CDR2 is SQIVND (reference sequence). CDR3 DNA sequence: TGTGCCAGTAGTATAACGCAAGGGGGCGCCCTCTATGGCTACACCTTC. Amino acids: CASSITQGGALYGYTF.

This clone was seen at least ten times. The genes are TRBV11-1 and TRBJ2-5; 7 bases fit TRBD2. CDR1 SGHAT and CDR2 FQDESV come from the germline V gene (reference sequence). J gave up 2 bases and V 4 bases, and 4 bases lay outside the gene matches. The CDR3 runs 14 residues. The chain's CDR3 is CASSSPSGQETQYF. The CDR3 DNA reads as TGTGCCAGCAGCTCCCCTAGCGGTCAAGAGACCCAGTACTTC.

This clone was observed at least ten times. The chain joins TRBV25-1 to TRBJ1-2; 8 bases line up with TRBD1. The germline gives CDR1 MGHDK, CDR2 SYGVNS. After removal of 3 bases from V and 5 bases from J, the junction contained 5 bases not matched to a gene. The CDR3 is made up of 14 amino acids. The CDR3 region has the DNA TGTGCCAGCAGTGAGGGGACAGGACTTTATGGCTACACCTTC. Residues: CASSEGTGLYGYTF.

This clone was recorded at least ten times. V and J are TRBV7-9 and TRBJ1-5, with D possibly TRBD1 on 6 matching bases. CDR3 length: 16 residues. In germline, CDR1 is SEHNR, CDR2 FQNEAQ (reference sequence). The V and J ends lost 5 bases and 4 bases respectively, with 18 bases between them. As DNA, the CDR3 is TGTGCCAGCAGCCAAACAGGGCAGGGGAGTAATCAGCCCCAGCATTTT. It codes for CASSQTGQGSNQPQHF.

This clone was detected ten times or more. V is TRBV20-1 and J is TRBJ1-1; 7 nucleotides agree with TRBD1. With V trimmed by 4 bases and J by 4 bases, 9 bases remained unmatched. The CDR3 sequence is 14 residues long. Germline V gene data show CDR1 as DFQATT and CDR2 as SNEGSKA (reference sequence). The CDR3 loop is CSATDHRGSTEAFF. CDR3 nucleotides: TGCAGTGCTACCGACCACAGGGGATCCACTGAAGCTTTCTTT.

In this sample, this clone turned up many times. This CDR3 is CASSSTNRVDSPLHF. The CDR3 DNA reads as TGTGCCAGCAGCTCTACTAACAGGGTAGATTCACCCCTCCACTTT. The rearrangement uses TRBV11-2 and TRBJ1-6, with a tentative D call TRBD1 (6 bases). CDR3 length equals 15 residues. The V end lost 4 bases, the J end lost 8 bases, and 15 bases lay between the germline ends. Germline V gene data show CDR1 as SGHAT and CDR2 as FQNNGV.

V gene TRBV20-1 combines with J gene TRBJ2-7, with D possibly matching TRBD1 (6 bases). Trimming stripped 6 bases from V and 3 bases from J, with 18 bases between. This CDR3 contains 14 residues. Germline V CDR1 and CDR2: DFQATT, SNEGSKA (reference sequence). CDR3 DNA sequence: TGCAGTGCCCGCGACTTAGGGGGTTACTACGAGCAGTACTTC. Translated: CSARDLGGYYEQYF.

This clone was counted ten times or more. CDR3 DNA: TGTGCCAGCAGGCGGAGGGGGGGGGCGGATAGTCAGCCCCAGCATTTT. Encoded protein: CASRRRGGADSQPQHF. The chain carries TRBV11-2 and TRBJ1-5, with D perhaps matching TRBD1 (6 bases). The germline CDR1 and CDR2 sequences are SGHAT and FQNNGV. The CDR3 has 16 residues. V lost 6 bases and J lost 6, with 21 bases in between. Filled out from reference TRBV11-2 and TRBJ1-5, the complete variable domain reads EAGVAQSPRYKIIEKRQSVAFWCNPISGHATLYWYQQILGQGPKLLIQFQNNGVVDDSQLPKDRFSAERLKGVDSTLKIQPAKLEDSAVYLCASRRRGGADSQPQHFGDGTRLSIL.

The chain links TRBV7-8 to TRBJ2-3, with 9 bases that match TRBD2. CDR1 is SGHVS and CDR2 is FQNEAQ in the germline V gene. The CDR3 spans 17 residues. V trimming: 1 base; J trimming: 4 bases; junction bases outside the gene matches: 9. The CDR3 region has the DNA TGTGCCAGCAGCTTAGGCCGAGGCGGGAGGGCGTCAGATACGCAGTATTTT. It codes for CASSLGRGGRASDTQYF.

This clone was recorded many times. V gene TRBV6-1 combines with J gene TRBJ1-1; D is possibly TRBD1 (5 bases). The CDR3 contains 11 residues. Trimming pared 5 bases from V and 7 bases from J, leaving 8 bases between. Germline V gene data show CDR1 as MNHNS and CDR2 as SASEGT. CDR3 amino acids: CASSRGREAFF. CDR3 DNA: TGTGCCAGCAGTAGGGGACGTGAAGCTTTCTTT.

This clone occurred many times. The junction does not match germline at one end; this may be a read error. The same CDR3 is also encoded by other DNA sequences in this sample. J is TRBJ2-2 and V is TRBV6-1; D assignment may be TRBD1 or TRBD2 (6 bases each). CDR3 length equals 14 residues. The V gene's germline CDR1 is MNHNS and CDR2 SASEGT. The DNA for the CDR3 is TGTGCCAGCAGGAGGCCGGGGGACACCGGGGAGCTGTTCTTT. This sequence encodes CASRRPGDTGELFF.

The chain has TRBV28 and TRBJ2-7; TRBD2 matches 11 bases. CDR3 length: 15 amino acids. J lost 1 base, V lost 5 bases, and 4 bases had no gene match. Germline V gene lookup returns CDR1 MDHEN and CDR2 SYDVKM. The CDR3 protein is CASSGSSGGSYEQYF. The CDR3 DNA sequence: TGTGCCAGCAGTGGGTCTAGCGGGGGGTCCTACGAGCAGTACTTC.

This chain joins TRBV10-3 and TRBJ2-7; 7 bases align to TRBD2. The V segment lost 6 bases and the J segment 1 base; nucleotides outside the gene matches: 6. The germline CDR1 and CDR2 sequences are ENHRY and SYGVKD. The CDR3 sequence is 14 residues long. This CDR3 reads CAISLGGTSYEQYF. The CDR3 region has the DNA TGTGCCATCAGCCTCGGGGGGACTTCCTACGAGCAGTACTTC.

There are many counts of this clone. The V call is TRBV7-8, the J call TRBJ1-1; the D gene is possibly TRBD1 (5 bases). V shed 1 base and J shed 4 bases, with 10 bases lying between them. Germline V gene sequence: CDR1 SGHVS, CDR2 FQNEAQ. The CDR3 runs to 14 residues. CDR3 nucleotides: TGTGCCAGCAGCTTAGACAAGGGGAGCACTGAAGCTTTCTTT. This encodes CASSLDKGSTEAFF.

In this sample, this clone turned up a few times. A junction end diverges from the germline sequence, so it may reflect a read error. Different DNA sequences within this sample yield the same CDR3. In nucleotides, the CDR3 is TGTGCCAGCAGCTTAGGGCAGGGTTGGGACACCGGGGAGCTGTTTTTT. Residues: CASSLGQGWDTGELFF. The chain employs TRBV12-3 or TRBV12-4 and TRBJ2-2; D is perhaps TRBD1 (5 bases). CDR3 length equals 16 residues.